Shown below are 17 T cell receptor beta chains from a single sample sequenced in a study of blood T cell repertoires in COVID-19. Generated by immunoSEQ multiplex PCR, the TCRdb table keeps only in-frame clones and is missing some. The table records approximately 190,000 clones, roughly 84% of them present only once. The sequenced sample consisted of peripheral blood. The receptors were gathered from a woman in her 40s who had recovered from COVID-19.

The gene calls are TRBV30 and TRBJ1-5, with 10 positions matching TRBD1. J gave up 7 bases and V 3 bases, and 9 bases lay outside the gene matches. The CDR3 runs to 15 residues. CDR1 GTSNPN and CDR2 SVGIG come from the germline V gene (reference sequence). CDR3 protein: CAWSQGQGEWQPQHF. In DNA, the CDR3 is TGTGCCTGGAGCCAAGGACAGGGGGAATGGCAGCCCCAGCATTTT.

The V gene is TRBV4-2, the J gene TRBJ2-7; D is undetermined. The germline V gene encodes CDR1 LGHNA and CDR2 YNFKEQ. The V gene lost 0 bases and the J gene lost 2 bases, with 14 bases spanning the gap. The CDR3 has 16 residues. DNA of the CDR3: TGTGCCAGCAGCCAAGATGCATCTACAGTCGCCTACGAGCAGTACTTC. This codes for CASSQDASTVAYEQYF.

The V gene is TRBV14, the J gene TRBJ1-3; 7 bases agree with TRBD1. The trim removed 4 bases at V and 1 base at J, leaving 7 bases unmatched. The germline V gene encodes CDR1 SGHDN and CDR2 FVKESK. CDR3 length: 16 residues. In nucleotides, the CDR3 is TGTGCCAGCAGCCTTCAACAGGGGAGGTCTGGAAACACCATATATTTT. It specifies CASSLQQGRSGNTIYF.

This chain uses TRBV10-3 with TRBJ1-1, with TRBD1 as a possible D gene (5 bases). The CDR3 contains 14 residues. The germline V gene encodes CDR1 ENHRY and CDR2 SYGVKD. V was clipped by 2 bases and J by 0 bases, with 7 bases between them. The CDR3 sequence is CAISEDSLNTEAFF. The DNA for the CDR3 is TGTGCCATCAGTGAGGACAGCCTGAACACTGAAGCTTTCTTT.

The chain couples TRBV20-1 to TRBJ2-6; D is unresolved. V lost 3 bases to trimming and J lost 1 base, with 7 bases between them. The CDR3 length is 14 residues. Germline assignment: CDR1 DFQATT and CDR2 SNEGSKA (reference sequence). The CDR3 here is CSASPTSGANVLTF. The DNA of the CDR3 is TGCAGTGCTAGTCCCACATCTGGGGCCAACGTCCTGACTTTC.

The gene calls are TRBV9 and TRBJ2-2; 7 nucleotides match TRBD1. Germline V gene data show CDR1 as SGDLS and CDR2 as YYNGEE. The CDR3 is made up of 16 amino acids. Germline trimming cut 4 bases from V and 2 bases from J; bases unmatched to any gene: 8. The CDR3 region has the DNA TGTGCCAGCAGCCCGGGACAGCCAGCCAACACCGGGGAGCTGTTTTTT. Its translation is CASSPGQPANTGELFF. Full variable domain (missing parts from reference TRBV9 and TRBJ2-2): DSGVTQTPKHLITATGQRVTLRCSPRSGDLSVYWYQQSLDQGLQFLIQYYNGEERAKGNILERFSAQQFPDLHSELNLSSLELGDSALYFCASSPGQPANTGELFFGEGSRLTVL.

The chain is built from TRBV10-2 and TRBJ2-2; TRBD2 might be the D (5 bases). Trimming took 2 bases from V and 0 from J, leaving 13 bases between them. The germline V gene has CDR1 WSHSY and CDR2 SAAADI. The CDR3 loop spans 17 amino acids. CDR3 coding DNA: TGCGCCAGCAGTGAGGGCGGGCTCAGCGCGAACACCGGGGAGCTGTTTTTT. It specifies CASSEGGLSANTGELFF.

The gene calls are TRBV10-3 and TRBJ1-2; a possible D gene is TRBD1 (5 bases). Trimming cost V 4 bases and J 6 bases, with 6 bases left between them. CDR1 is ENHRY, CDR2 SYGVKD, per germline. This CDR3 region has 11 residues. The CDR3: CAISAGDGYTF. DNA for the CDR3: TGTGCCATCAGTGCGGGGGATGGCTACACCTTC.

The J gene is TRBJ2-7, the V gene TRBV14; 7 bases match TRBD1. This CDR3 is 14 amino acids long. Trimming took 6 bases from V and 2 from J; bases not matched to a gene: 7. CDR1 is SGHDN and CDR2 is FVKESK in the germline V gene. The CDR3 spells CASSQGEGPYEQYF. CDR3 nucleotides: TGTGCCAGCAGTCAGGGGGAAGGACCCTACGAGCAGTACTTC.

This rearrangement joins TRBV24-1 to TRBJ2-2; a possible D gene is TRBD2 (7 bases). Between the trimmed V and J ends, which lost 9 bases and 7 bases, there was a span of 14 bases. CDR1 and CDR2 from the germline V gene are KGHDR and SFDVKD. The CDR3 covers 13 residues. In DNA, the CDR3 is TGTGCCACCGAAGGGGGGGCGAGCGGGGAGCTGTTTTTT. It is translated as CATEGGASGELFF.

The rearrangement links TRBV7-8 to TRBJ2-1; D is undetermined. Between the trimmed V and J ends, which lost 4 bases and 7 bases, there was a span of 8 bases. CDR3 length: 12 residues. Germline V gene sequence: CDR1 SGHVS, CDR2 FQNEAQ. The CDR3: CASSSIGNEQFF. CDR3 sequence (DNA): TGTGCCAGCAGCTCAATCGGTAATGAGCAGTTCTTC.

The chain recombines TRBV5-1 with TRBJ1-1, with D unresolved. The V gene lost 3 bases and the J gene lost 1 base, with 4 bases spanning the gap. Germline V gives CDR1 SGHRS, CDR2 YFSETQ. The CDR3 consists of 12 residues. This CDR3 reads CASSSWNTEAFF. The CDR3, as DNA: TGCGCCAGCAGCTCGTGGAACACTGAAGCTTTCTTT.

This chain links TRBV4-2 with TRBJ2-7; D is perhaps TRBD1 (5 bases). This CDR3 spans 13 amino acids. The germline gives CDR1 LGHNA, CDR2 YNFKEQ. Trimming took 6 bases from V and 0 from J, leaving 9 bases between them. This CDR3 is CASSQGSSYEQYF. CDR3 nucleotide sequence: TGTGCCAGCAGTCAGGGCTCCTCCTACGAGCAGTACTTC.

The rearrangement links TRBV6-4 to TRBJ2-7; 7 bases map to TRBD2. Germline CDR1 and CDR2: MRHNA and SNTAGT. V lost 0 bases to trimming and J lost 2 bases; unmatched junction nucleotides: 13. The CDR3 is made up of 18 amino acids. Here the CDR3 DNA reads TGTGCCAGCAGTGACTCACAGTCGGTAGGGGAGGGTGCCTACGAGCAGTACTTC. It yields the protein CASSDSQSVGEGAYEQYF.

The J gene is TRBJ2-7, the V gene TRBV28; D is ambiguous. Trimming removed 4 bases from V and 0 bases from J, with 4 bases in between. Per the germline V gene, CDR1 is MDHEN and CDR2 is SYDVKM. The CDR3 consists of 12 residues. The CDR3 here is CASSYGSYEQYF. The CDR3, as DNA: TGTGCCAGCAGTTACGGCTCCTACGAGCAGTACTTC. Using reference TRBV28 and TRBJ2-7 for the parts outside the CDR3, the full variable domain is DVKVTQSSRYLVKRTGEKVFLECVQDMDHENMFWYRQDPGLGLRLIYFSYDVKMKEKGDIPEGYSVSREKKERFSLILESASTNQTSMYLCASSYGSYEQYFGPGTRLTVT.

V gene TRBV7-6 combines with J gene TRBJ2-2; 10 bases match TRBD2. This CDR3 has 16 residues. V lost 5 bases, J lost 2 bases, and 5 bases stayed unmatched. Germline V lookup: CDR1 SGHVS, CDR2 FNYEAQ. The CDR3 region has the DNA TGTGCCAGCAGCATCGGACTAGCGGTTAACACCGGGGAGCTGTTTTTT. It translates to CASSIGLAVNTGELFF.

The chain combines TRBV7-8 with TRBJ2-1; tentatively, D is TRBD2 (6 bases). This CDR3 spans 15 amino acids. Germline lookup yields CDR1 SGHVS and CDR2 FQNEAQ. V dropped 1 base and J dropped 5 bases, with 12 bases sitting between them. The CDR3 nucleotides read TGTGCCAGCAGCTTAGTTGGCACTAGCAACAATGAGCAGTTCTTC. Its translation is CASSLVGTSNNEQFF.